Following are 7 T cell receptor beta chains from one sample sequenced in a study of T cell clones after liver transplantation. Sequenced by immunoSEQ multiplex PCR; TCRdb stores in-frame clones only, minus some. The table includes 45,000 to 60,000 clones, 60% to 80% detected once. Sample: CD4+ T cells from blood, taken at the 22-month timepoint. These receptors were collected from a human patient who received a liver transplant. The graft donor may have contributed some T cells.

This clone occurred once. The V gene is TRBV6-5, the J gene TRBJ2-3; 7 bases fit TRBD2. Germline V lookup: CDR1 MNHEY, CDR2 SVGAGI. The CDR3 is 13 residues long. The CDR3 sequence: CAREEGRADTQYF. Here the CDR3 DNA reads TGTGCGAGGGAGGAGGGGAGGGCAGATACGCAGTATTTT.

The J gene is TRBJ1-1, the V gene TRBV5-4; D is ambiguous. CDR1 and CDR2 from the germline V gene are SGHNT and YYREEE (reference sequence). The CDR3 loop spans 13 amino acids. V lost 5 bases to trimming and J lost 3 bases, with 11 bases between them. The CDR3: CASSHPDHTEAFF. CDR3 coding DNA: TGTGCCAGCAGTCATCCCGACCACACTGAAGCTTTCTTT.

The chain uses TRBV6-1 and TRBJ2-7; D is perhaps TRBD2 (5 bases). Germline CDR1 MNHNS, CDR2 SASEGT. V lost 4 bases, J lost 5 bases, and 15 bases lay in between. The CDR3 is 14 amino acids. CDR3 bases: TGTGCCAGCAGTGGGGGAGCCAAAAAGGACGAGCAGTACTTC. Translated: CASSGGAKKDEQYF.

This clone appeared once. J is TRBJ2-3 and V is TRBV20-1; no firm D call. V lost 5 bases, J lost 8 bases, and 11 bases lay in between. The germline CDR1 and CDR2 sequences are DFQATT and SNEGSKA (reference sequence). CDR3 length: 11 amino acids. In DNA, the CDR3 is TGCAGTGCTTTTAGTGGGGTTACGCAGTATTTT. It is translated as CSAFSGVTQYF.

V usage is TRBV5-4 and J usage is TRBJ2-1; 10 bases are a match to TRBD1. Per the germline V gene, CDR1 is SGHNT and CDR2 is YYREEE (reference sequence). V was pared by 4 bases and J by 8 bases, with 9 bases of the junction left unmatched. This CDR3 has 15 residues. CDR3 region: CASSQASGQGYEQFF. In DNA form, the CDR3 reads TGTGCCAGCAGCCAGGCGTCGGGACAGGGGTATGAGCAGTTCTTC.

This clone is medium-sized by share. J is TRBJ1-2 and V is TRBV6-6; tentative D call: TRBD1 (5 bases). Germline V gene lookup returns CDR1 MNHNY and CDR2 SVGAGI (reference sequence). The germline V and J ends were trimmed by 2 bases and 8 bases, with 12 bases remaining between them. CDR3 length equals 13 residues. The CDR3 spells CASSYARGEGYTF. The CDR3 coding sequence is TGTGCCAGCAGTTACGCCAGAGGGGAGGGCTACACCTTC.

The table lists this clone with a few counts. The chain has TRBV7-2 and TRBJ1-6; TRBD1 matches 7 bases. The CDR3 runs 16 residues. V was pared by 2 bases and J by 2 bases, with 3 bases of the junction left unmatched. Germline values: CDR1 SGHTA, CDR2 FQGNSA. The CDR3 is CASSLFQGAYNSPLHF. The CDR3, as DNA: TGTGCCAGCAGCTTATTTCAGGGGGCCTATAATTCACCCCTCCACTTT.